Listed below are T cell receptor beta chains from one sample, sequenced in a study of cytomegalovirus exposure and HLA in healthy donors. Profiling relied on immunoSEQ multiplex PCR, and the TCRdb table lists in-frame clones only, not all of them. The data hold around 150,000 clones, with 80% observed a single time. The material sequenced was PBMCs. These receptors originate from a man under 40 in good health. Each CDR3 is given with its conserved first and last residue. D genes are given only for firm matches. Part of the rows lack a size; the others show once, few, many or a class for expanded clones.

d_call	v_call	j_call	cdr3_length	clone_size	cdr3_aa	cdr3_nt
-	TRBV15	TRBJ2-3	14	-	CATSRNRQGDTQYF	TGTGCCACCAGCAGAAACAGGCAGGGAGATACGCAGTATTTT
TRBD2	TRBV7-9	TRBJ2-3	14	-	CASSFGGREDTQYF	TGTGCCAGCAGCTTCGGCGGGAGAGAAGATACGCAGTATTTT
-	TRBV7-9	TRBJ1-2	13	-	CASSPLVGRGYTF	TGTGCCAGCAGCCCACTCGTAGGGAGGGGCTACACCTTC
-	TRBV6-6	TRBJ2-3	14	-	CASSYSYREDTQYF	TGTGCCAGCAGTTACTCTTACAGGGAGGATACGCAGTATTTT
TRBD2	TRBV6-6	TRBJ2-5	16	-	CASSRSTSGRVETQYF	TGTGCCAGCAGCCGCTCGACTAGCGGGAGGGTAGAGACCCAGTACTTC
TRBD1	TRBV2	TRBJ2-4	14	once	CASSETGGKNIQYF	TGTGCCAGCAGTGAGACAGGGGGTAAAAACATTCAGTACTTC
-	TRBV7-6	TRBJ2-1	14	-	CASSLAGANNEQFF	TGTGCCAGCAGCTTAGCGGGAGCTAACAATGAGCAGTTCTTC
-	TRBV6-1	TRBJ2-1	15	once	CASTDYRRVDNEQFF	TGTGCCAGCACGGACTACCGAAGAGTCGACAATGAGCAGTTCTTC
-	TRBV11-3	TRBJ2-7	14	once	CASSLRLESYEQYF	TGTGCCAGCAGCTTACGCCTAGAATCCTACGAGCAGTACTTC
-	TRBV2	TRBJ1-4	13	once	CASSTLKHEKLFF	TGTGCCAGTTCGACTCTCAAGCATGAAAAACTGTTTTTT
TRBD2	TRBV5-4	TRBJ2-3	15	-	CASSFLAGRTDTQYF	TGTGCCAGCAGCTTTCTAGCGGGACGCACAGATACGCAGTATTTT
-	TRBV7-7	TRBJ2-5	14	once	CASSLVSGQETQYF	TGTGCCAGCAGCTTAGTTAGCGGCCAAGAGACCCAGTACTTC
-	TRBV19	TRBJ1-5	15	once	CASSAQGHINQPQHF	TGTGCCAGTAGTGCCCAGGGGCACATCAATCAGCCCCAGCATTTT
-	TRBV10-3	TRBJ2-1	15	-	CAISESRGLANEQFF	TGTGCCATCAGTGAGTCGAGAGGGCTAGCAAATGAGCAGTTCTTC
TRBD1	TRBV14	TRBJ2-1	14	once	CASSRQGAYNEQFF	TGTGCCAGCAGCCGGCAGGGGGCCTACAATGAGCAGTTCTTC
TRBD2	TRBV4-1	TRBJ2-6	21	-	CASSQSRLSGLVRSGANVLTF	TGCGCCAGCAGCCAAAGCCGTCTTTCGGGACTAGTAAGGTCCGGGGCCAACGTCCTGACTTTC
TRBD1	TRBV2	TRBJ2-4	15	-	CASSGQGVAKNIQYF	TGTGCCAGCTCGGGACAGGGAGTAGCCAAAAACATTCAGTACTTC
TRBD2	TRBV18	TRBJ2-7	16	-	CASSPSSGTPSYEQYF	TGTGCCAGCTCACCGAGTAGCGGGACCCCGTCCTACGAGCAGTACTTC
-	TRBV19	TRBJ1-1	15	-	CASSMWSGMNTEAFF	TGTGCCAGTAGTATGTGGTCAGGAATGAACACTGAAGCTTTCTTT
-	TRBV10-1	TRBJ2-2	13	-	CASSRESTGELFF	TGCGCCAGCTCGAGGGAATCCACCGGGGAGCTGTTTTTT
-	TRBV4-1	TRBJ2-1	13	-	CASSRGTGDEQFF	TGCGCCAGCAGCCGTGGGACTGGCGATGAGCAGTTCTTC
-	TRBV5-6	TRBJ1-2	14	-	CASSLVGEAYGYTF	TGTGCCAGCAGCTTGGTAGGGGAGGCTTATGGCTACACCTTC
-	TRBV28	TRBJ2-1	15	-	CASSQLGGLREKQFF	TGTGCCAGCAGCCAATTGGGAGGTTTGCGGGAAAAGCAGTTCTTC
TRBD1	TRBV6-5	TRBJ2-7	14	-	CASSGGQGRSEQYF	TGTGCCAGCAGTGGGGGACAGGGGAGGAGCGAGCAGTACTTC
TRBD2	TRBV6-5	TRBJ2-1	14	-	CASRPGLAWNEQFF	TGTGCCAGCAGACCTGGACTAGCATGGAATGAGCAGTTCTTC
TRBD2	TRBV4-3	TRBJ2-1	17	-	CASSQDRLAGGNNEQFF	TGCGCCAGCAGCCAAGATAGACTAGCGGGAGGAAACAATGAGCAGTTCTTC
-	TRBV19	TRBJ2-7	14	-	CASSVSLNSYEQYF	TGTGCCAGTAGTGTCTCACTTAACTCCTACGAGCAGTACTTC
-	TRBV5-1	TRBJ2-2	13	few	CASAPTDTGELFF	TGCGCCAGTGCCCCTACGGACACCGGGGAGCTGTTTTTT
TRBD2	TRBV30	TRBJ2-1	16	few	CAWSVRTREVYNEQFF	TGTGCCTGGAGTGTCAGAACACGGGAGGTTTACAATGAGCAGTTCTTC
-	TRBV4-1	TRBJ1-2	16	once	CASSQEVTVQVDGYTF	TGCGCCAGCAGCCAAGAGGTTACAGTTCAAGTCGATGGCTACACCTTC
TRBD1	TRBV6-4	TRBJ1-2	17	once	CASSDHIWDRGLHGYTF	TGTGCCAGCAGTGACCACATTTGGGACAGGGGATTACATGGCTACACCTTC
-	TRBV29-1	TRBJ2-7	13	few	CSAVTANSYEQYF	TGCAGCGCAGTGACAGCAAATTCCTACGAGCAGTACTTC
TRBD1	TRBV4-1	TRBJ1-2	16	-	CASSQPPGQGLGGYTF	TGCGCCAGCAGCCAACCACCCGGACAGGGTTTAGGTGGCTACACCTTC
TRBD2	TRBV19	TRBJ2-2	19	-	CASRRTSGRALQSTGELFF	TGTGCCAGTAGACGGACTAGCGGGAGGGCTCTTCAGAGCACCGGGGAGCTGTTTTTT
-	TRBV6-6	TRBJ1-2	14	-	CASAGRTASYGYTF	TGTGCCAGCGCTGGGCGGACAGCCTCCTATGGCTACACCTTC
TRBD2	TRBV28	TRBJ2-7	15	-	CASSLLAGGQYEQYF	TGTGCCAGCAGTTTATTGGCGGGAGGACAGTACGAGCAGTACTTC
TRBD1	TRBV19	TRBJ1-5	13	-	CASSTGGPQPQHF	TGTGCCAGTAGTACAGGGGGCCCTCAGCCCCAGCATTTT
-	TRBV2	TRBJ2-2	14	-	CASMTGANTGELFF	TGTGCCAGCATGACGGGGGCGAACACCGGGGAGCTGTTTTTT
TRBD2	TRBV6-5	TRBJ2-1	16	-	CASSYGPGGLYNEQFF	TGTGCCAGCAGTTACGGTCCGGGAGGACTGTACAATGAGCAGTTCTTC
-	TRBV4-1	TRBJ2-3	15	-	CASSQDAGWTDTQYF	TGCGCCAGCAGCCAAGATGCGGGTTGGACAGATACGCAGTATTTT
TRBD2	TRBV15	TRBJ2-7	16	-	CATSRGGTSGSYEQYF	TGTGCCACCAGCAGAGGAGGGACTAGCGGTTCCTACGAGCAGTACTTC
TRBD2	TRBV27	TRBJ2-1	14	-	CASSFGGSGNEQFF	TGTGCCAGCAGTTTTGGCGGGAGTGGCAATGAGCAGTTCTTC
TRBD1	TRBV27	TRBJ2-7	14	-	CASSPRTGGYEQYF	TGTGCCAGCAGTCCCCGGACAGGGGGGTACGAGCAGTACTTC
TRBD1	TRBV10-3	TRBJ1-2	13	-	CAITTDRVYGYTF	TGTGCCATCACCACTGACAGGGTCTATGGCTACACCTTC
-	TRBV28	TRBJ1-2	12	-	CASSLSGYGYTF	TGTGCCAGCAGTTTATCCGGCTATGGCTACACCTTC
-	TRBV18	TRBJ2-5	14	-	CASSPPGVRETQYF	TGTGCCAGCTCACCGCCAGGGGTTCGAGAGACCCAGTACTTC
-	TRBV7-9	TRBJ1-5	12	-	CSSSSNNQPQHF	TGTTCCAGCAGCTCCAACAATCAGCCCCAGCATTTT
TRBD2	TRBV5-8	TRBJ2-5	13	-	CASCPWEGETQYF	TGTGCCAGCTGTCCTTGGGAGGGAGAGACCCAGTACTTC
TRBD2	TRBV4-1	TRBJ2-2	17	-	CASSWGLAGVTGGELFF	TGCGCCAGCAGCTGGGGACTAGCGGGAGTTACGGGCGGGGAGCTGTTTTTT
-	TRBV21-1	TRBJ2-6	24	-	CASNTAWKKREGTDVPSRANVLTF	TGTGCCAGCAACACGGCATGGAAAAAACGAGAGGGGACAGACGTTCCTTCGAGGGCCAACGTCCTGACTTTC
TRBD2	TRBV6-1	TRBJ2-7	14	-	CASSGWGLVKEQYF	TGTGCCAGCAGTGGTTGGGGACTAGTTAAGGAGCAGTACTTC